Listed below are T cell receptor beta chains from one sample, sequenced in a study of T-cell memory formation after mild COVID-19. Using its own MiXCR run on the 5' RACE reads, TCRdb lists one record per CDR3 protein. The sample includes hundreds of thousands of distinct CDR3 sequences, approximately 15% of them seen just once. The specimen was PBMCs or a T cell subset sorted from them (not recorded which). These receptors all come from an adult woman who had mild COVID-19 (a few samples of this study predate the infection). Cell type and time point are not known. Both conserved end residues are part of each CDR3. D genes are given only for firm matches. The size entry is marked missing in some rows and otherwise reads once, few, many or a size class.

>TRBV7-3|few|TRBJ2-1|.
CASSSNAQGSEQFF
TGTGCCAGCAGCTCCAACGCTCAGGGGAGTGAGCAGTTCTTC
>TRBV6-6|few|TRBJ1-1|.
CASNGFQNTEAFF
TGTGCCAGCAACGGGTTTCAGAACACTGAAGCTTTCTTT
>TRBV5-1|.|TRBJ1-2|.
CASSLAAGLGYGYTF
TGCGCCAGCAGCTTGGCCGCGGGGCTCGGCTATGGCTACACCTTC
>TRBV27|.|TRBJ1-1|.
CASRGGVGTEAFF
TGTGCCAGCAGAGGCGGGGTTGGAACTGAAGCTTTCTTT
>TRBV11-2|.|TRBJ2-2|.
CASSLVVGNTGELFF
TGTGCCAGCAGCTTAGTCGTTGGGAACACCGGGGAGCTGTTTTTT
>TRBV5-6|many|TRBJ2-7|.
CASSFNQGSEQYF
TGTGCCAGCAGCTTTAATCAGGGAAGCGAGCAGTACTTC
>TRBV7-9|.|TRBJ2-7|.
CASSSGTLITAYEQYF
TGTGCCAGCAGCTCGGGGACCCTAATAACGGCGTACGAGCAGTACTTC
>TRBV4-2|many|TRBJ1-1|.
CASSQQARGMNTEAFF
TGTGCCAGCAGCCAACAAGCTCGAGGAATGAACACTGAAGCTTTCTTT
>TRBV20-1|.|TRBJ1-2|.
CSARDRDYGYTF
TGCAGTGCTAGAGACAGGGACTATGGCTACACCTTC
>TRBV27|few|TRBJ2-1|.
CASSLIRDFSYNEQFF
TGTGCCAGCAGTCTCATCCGGGACTTCTCCTACAATGAGCAGTTCTTC
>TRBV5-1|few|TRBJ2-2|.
CASNPKGQTNTGELFF
TGCGCCAGCAACCCGAAAGGACAGACTAACACCGGGGAGCTGTTTTTT
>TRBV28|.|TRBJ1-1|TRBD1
CASSYAGQVNTEAFF
TGTGCCAGCAGTTACGCGGGACAGGTGAACACTGAAGCTTTCTTT
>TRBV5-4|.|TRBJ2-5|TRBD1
CASSLVGQGALQETQYF
TGTGCCAGCAGCTTGGTGGGACAGGGGGCTTTACAAGAGACCCAGTACTTC
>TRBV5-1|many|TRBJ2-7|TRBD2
CASSLVAGAAHGRQYF
TGCGCCAGCAGCTTGGTAGCGGGAGCCGCACATGGGCGGCAGTACTTC
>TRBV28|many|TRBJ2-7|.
CASRDSLLAEQYF
TGTGCCAGCAGAGACTCGTTACTGGCCGAGCAGTACTTC
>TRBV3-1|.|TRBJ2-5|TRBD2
CASSLDPTSGGTKEETQYF
TGTGCCAGCAGCCTCGACCCGACTAGCGGGGGAACAAAGGAAGAGACCCAGTACTTC
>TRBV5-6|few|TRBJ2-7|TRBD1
CASSFYSGTAIYEQYF
TGTGCCAGCAGCTTCTATTCTGGGACAGCTATCTACGAGCAGTACTTC
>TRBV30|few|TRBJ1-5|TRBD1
CAWRDGQGYQPQHF
TGTGCCTGGAGGGATGGACAGGGGTATCAGCCCCAGCATTTT
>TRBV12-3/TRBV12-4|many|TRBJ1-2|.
CASSLREQGGYTF
TGTGCCAGCAGTTTAAGGGAACAGGGTGGCTACACCTTC
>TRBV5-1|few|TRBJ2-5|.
CASSLRGEQETQYF
TGCGCCAGCAGCTTGAGAGGGGAACAGGAGACCCAGTACTTC
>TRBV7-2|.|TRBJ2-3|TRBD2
CASSLPGLAGVRTDTQYF
TGTGCCAGCAGCCTACCGGGACTAGCGGGGGTTCGCACAGATACGCAGTATTTT
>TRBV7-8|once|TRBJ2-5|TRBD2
CASSLDLAGESETQYF
TGTGCCAGCAGCTTAGATTTAGCGGGAGAGTCGGAGACCCAGTACTTC
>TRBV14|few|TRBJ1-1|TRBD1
CASSQWTGGNTEAFF
TGTGCCAGCAGCCAATGGACAGGGGGGAACACTGAAGCTTTCTTT
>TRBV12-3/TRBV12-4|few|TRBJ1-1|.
CASLLRVGTEAFF
TGTGCCAGCCTGTTACGGGTGGGCACTGAAGCTTTCTTT
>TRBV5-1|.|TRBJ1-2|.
CASSLVSRAVNYGYTF
TGCGCCAGCAGCTTGGTTTCGAGGGCAGTCAACTATGGCTACACCTTC
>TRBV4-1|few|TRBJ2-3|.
CASSQGGGSGTDTQYF
TGCGCCAGCAGCCAGGGAGGGGGTTCCGGTACAGATACGCAGTATTTT
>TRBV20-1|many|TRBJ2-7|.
CSARDLGNPGSYEQYF
TGCAGTGCTAGAGATTTGGGGAATCCAGGGTCCTACGAGCAGTACTTC
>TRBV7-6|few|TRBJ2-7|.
CASSLMPVDEQYF
TGTGCCAGCAGCTTGATGCCGGTAGACGAGCAGTACTTC
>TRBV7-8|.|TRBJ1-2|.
CASSLARAESNYGYTF
TGTGCCAGCAGCTTAGCACGGGCAGAGTCTAACTATGGCTACACCTTC
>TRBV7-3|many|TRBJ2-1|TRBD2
CASSLRHGTSRYNEQFF
TGTGCCAGCAGCTTAAGGCACGGGACTAGCCGTTACAATGAGCAGTTCTTC
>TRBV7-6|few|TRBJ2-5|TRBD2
CASSKIFSGGLGETQYF
TGTGCCAGCAGCAAAATCTTTAGCGGGGGCCTTGGAGAGACCCAGTACTTC
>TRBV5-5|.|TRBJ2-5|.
CASNPAEGYQETQYF
TGTGCCAGCAACCCGGCAGAAGGGTACCAAGAGACCCAGTACTTC
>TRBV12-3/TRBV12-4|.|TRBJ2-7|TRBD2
CASSPFLAGGPYEQYF
TGTGCCAGCAGCCCCTTTTTGGCGGGGGGCCCATACGAGCAGTACTTC
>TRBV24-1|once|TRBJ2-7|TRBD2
CATSDRTSWYEQYF
TGTGCCACCAGTGACCGGACTAGCTGGTACGAGCAGTACTTC
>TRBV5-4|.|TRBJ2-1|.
CASSPRAGPDNEQFF
TGTGCCAGCAGCCCAAGGGCGGGGCCTGACAATGAGCAGTTCTTC
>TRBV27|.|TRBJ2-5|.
CASSLGRWETQYF
TGTGCCAGCAGTTTGGGCAGATGGGAGACCCAGTACTTC
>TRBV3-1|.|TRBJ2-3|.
CASSQDGYSSTDTQYF
TGTGCCAGCAGCCAAGATGGATATTCTAGCACAGATACGCAGTATTTT